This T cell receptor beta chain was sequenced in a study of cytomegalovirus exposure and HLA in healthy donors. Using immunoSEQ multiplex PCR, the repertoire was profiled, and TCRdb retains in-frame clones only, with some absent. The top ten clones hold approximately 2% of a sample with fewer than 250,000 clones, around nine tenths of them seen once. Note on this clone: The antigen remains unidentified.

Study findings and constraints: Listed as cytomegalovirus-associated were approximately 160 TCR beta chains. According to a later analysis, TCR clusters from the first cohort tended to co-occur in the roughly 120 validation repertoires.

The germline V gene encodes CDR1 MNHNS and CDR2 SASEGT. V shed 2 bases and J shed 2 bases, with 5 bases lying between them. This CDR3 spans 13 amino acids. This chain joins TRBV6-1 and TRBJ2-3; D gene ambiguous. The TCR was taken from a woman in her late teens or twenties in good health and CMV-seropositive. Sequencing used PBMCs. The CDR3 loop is CASSESNTDTQYF. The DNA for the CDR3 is TGTGCCAGCAGTGAAAGCAACACAGATACGCAGTATTTT.